Described below is a single TCR beta chain sequence and its context. Its target is not known. This specimen belongs to a study of CD8+ T cells in alopecia areata. At the level of the study: Scalp area affected, as a percentage, set the severity score of treated patients. General study findings and limits: Especially in alopecia totalis/universalis, lesional scalp showed greater clonality than normal scalp did. Tofacitinib delivered significant drops in scalp clonality and in expanded CD8+ clones among the top 100.

Extracted from the samples, RNA was reverse transcribed into cDNA to serve as the sequencing template. Measured with immunoSEQ multiplex PCR; TCRdb has only the in-frame clones, and not every one. The profile shows about 220,000 clones, about 58% of them singletons. Treatment of the sample: oral pan-JAK inhibitor, 5-10 mg twice daily. Both peripheral blood and punch biopsies of lesional scalp skin were obtained from patients who had alopecia areata. Source: CD4+ T cells sorted from blood, taken at week 4, from a patient treated with tofacitinib. This TCR was recovered from a human donor with alopecia areata.

The CDR3 is CASSVRGFSGANVLTF. Here the CDR3 DNA reads TGTGCCAGCAGTGTGCGCGGGTTCTCTGGGGCCAACGTCCTGACTTTC. V is TRBV2 and J is TRBJ2-6, with a possible D match to TRBD2 (5 bases). There are 16 residues in the CDR3. Germline lookup yields CDR1 SNHLY and CDR2 FYNNEI. Trimming took off 4 bases at V and 0 bases at J, with 10 bases between the two ends. The variable domain in full, with the rest retrieved from reference TRBV2 and TRBJ2-6, is EPEVTQTPSHQVTQMGQEVILRCVPISNHLYFYWYRQILGQKVEFLVSFYNNEISEKSEIFDDQFSVERPDGSNFTLKIRSTKLEDSAMYFCASSVRGFSGANVLTFGAGSRLTVL.